Listed below are T cell receptor beta chains from one sample, sequenced in a study of T cells after posttransplantation cyclophosphamide. Profiled with immunoSEQ multiplex PCR; TCRdb holds only in-frame clones, not every one. This table holds just over 65,000 clones, about 94% found once. The material sequenced was PBMCs. These receptors came from a woman aged 30 to 39 in good health and a related stem cell transplant donor. The CDR3 runs from the conserved cysteine through the conserved F or W. D genes are given only for firm matches. Rows give clone size only sometimes, using once, few, many, or a class for an expanded clone.

TRBJ1-3 - - TRBV18 TGTGCCAGCTCATCAAGTTCGGACGGAAACACCATATATTTT CASSSSSDGNTIYF
TRBJ1-2 once TRBD1 TRBV19 TGTGCCAGTTGCCGGGACAGGGGTTATGGCTACACCTTC CASCRDRGYGYTF
TRBJ1-3 - - TRBV30 TGTGCCTGGAAGGAAGGCCTCTCTGGAAACACCATATATTTT CAWKEGLSGNTIYF
TRBJ2-1 - - TRBV30 TGTGCCTGGAGTGTACTCTTGGGAAATGAGCAGTTCTTC CAWSVLLGNEQFF
TRBJ2-7 - - TRBV30 TGTGCCTGGAGTCGGGTCAGGGGTCTAGAGGAGCAGTACTTC CAWSRVRGLEEQYF
TRBJ1-4 few - TRBV2 TGTGCCAGCAGTAGAGCTACGGTATTCGGTGAAAAACTGTTTTTT CASSRATVFGEKLFF
TRBJ1-2 once - TRBV6-1 TGTGCCAGCAGGACGATGGGACTCCTCTATGGCTACACCTTC CASRTMGLLYGYTF
TRBJ1-1 - - TRBV18 TGTGCCAGCTCACAAGGTTCTCGGCAAGAAGCTTTCTTT CASSQGSRQEAFF
TRBJ1-6 few - TRBV30 - CAWSTSGDRVPLHF
TRBJ1-2 once TRBD1 TRBV28 TGTGCCAGCAGTTTCGACAGGGGGCAAGGTGGCTACACCTTC CASSFDRGQGGYTF
TRBJ2-6 - - TRBV4-2 TGTGCCAGCAGCCATGGGAGGATCTTAGGTTCTGGGGCCAACGTCCTGACTTTC CASSHGRILGSGANVLTF
TRBJ1-2 - - TRBV27 TGTGCCAGCAGTTTAACGGGGGACTATGGCTACACCTTC CASSLTGDYGYTF
TRBJ1-2 - - TRBV28 TGTGCCAGCAGTTTAGGTTTGAAGGGCTACACCTTC CASSLGLKGYTF
TRBJ2-5 - - TRBV29-1 TGCAGCGTTGAAGGGTGGGGGGGCCCTGGAGAGACCCAGTACTTC CSVEGWGGPGETQYF
TRBJ2-1 - TRBD2 TRBV4-2 TGTGCCAGCAGCCTGGGACTAGCTAATGAGCAGTTCTTC CASSLGLANEQFF
TRBJ2-5 - TRBD1 TRBV27 TGTGCCAGCAGTCAAACAGGGGTGGGGGAGACCCAGTACTTC CASSQTGVGETQYF
TRBJ2-7 - - TRBV11-1 TGTGCCAGCAGCTTACAACAGTCTTACGAGCAGTACTTC CASSLQQSYEQYF
TRBJ1-1 - - TRBV19 TGTGCCAGTAGTACCGAGGCGACACCTATGTCTACTGAAGCTTTCTTT CASSTEATPMSTEAFF
TRBJ1-5 once - TRBV5-5 TGTGCCAGCAGCATTACAGGCGCCAGCAATCAGCCCCAGCATTTT CASSITGASNQPQHF
TRBJ2-7 - TRBD1 TRBV12-5 TGTGCTAGTCCCCCGGAGGACAGGGGGCAGATCGAGCAGTACTTC CASPPEDRGQIEQYF
TRBJ2-3 - - TRBV9 TGTGCCAGCAGCGTTTTCGCAGGGGTGACAGATACGCAGTATTTT CASSVFAGVTDTQYF
TRBJ1-5 few - TRBV19 TGTGCCAGTAGTATCCAGCAGGGACCTTTATATAGCAATCAGCCCCAGCATTTT CASSIQQGPLYSNQPQHF
TRBJ1-4 once - TRBV9 TGTGCCAGCAGCGTGAGACCAGACGGACTTAATGAAAAACTGTTTTTT CASSVRPDGLNEKLFF
TRBJ2-5 once TRBD2 TRBV7-9 TGTGCCAGCAGCCTCCCGGGGGGGCCTGGTGAGACCCAGTACTTC CASSLPGGPGETQYF
TRBJ2-7 - - TRBV27 TGTGCCAGCACCCGGGGAGACGAGCAGTACTTC CASTRGDEQYF
TRBJ1-1 - - TRBV4-3 TGCGCCAGCAGCCAAGCAGGGGAGACTGAAGCTTTCTTT CASSQAGETEAFF
TRBJ2-7 - - TRBV15 TGTGCCACCAGCAGAGGGACAGACTACGAGCAGTACTTC CATSRGTDYEQYF
TRBJ1-5 - TRBD1 TRBV4-1 TGCGCCAGCAGCCAAGAGCTCACAGGGGAAGGTCAGCCCCAGCATTTT CASSQELTGEGQPQHF
TRBJ1-1 - - TRBV23-1 TGCGCCAGCAGTCGCGTGGGTAGGAACACTGAAGCTTTCTTT CASSRVGRNTEAFF
TRBJ2-7 - - TRBV7-3 TGTGCCAGCAGCGAACGGGCAGGATCCTACGAGCAGTACTTC CASSERAGSYEQYF
TRBJ1-1 - - TRBV18 TGTGCCAGCTCCTCGGGGGTCTCGGAAGCTTTCTTT CASSSGVSEAFF
TRBJ2-5 - TRBD1 TRBV7-2 TGTGCCAGCAGCGCTAGGGGGCCGCGGGAGACCCAGTACTTC CASSARGPRETQYF
TRBJ1-1 - TRBD1 TRBV5-1 TGCGCCAGCAGCCCTTCGGGGACAGCAAACACTGAAGCTTTCTTT CASSPSGTANTEAFF
TRBJ2-2 - TRBD2 TRBV11-3 TGTGCCAGCAGCTTAGGACTAGCGGGAGCGAACACCGGGGAGCTGTTTTTT CASSLGLAGANTGELFF
TRBJ2-3 - TRBD2 TRBV5-1 TGCGCCAGCAGCGCCCGGGAGGCAGATACGCAGTATTTT CASSAREADTQYF
TRBJ2-1 - TRBD2 TRBV4-2 TGTGCCAGCAGCCCGACTAGCGGGGGGGCAGGTGAGCAGTTCTTC CASSPTSGGAGEQFF
TRBJ2-1 - TRBD2 TRBV5-8 TGTGCCAGCTCACGGGGGGGCCTCGATGAGCAGTTCTTC CASSRGGLDEQFF
TRBJ1-2 - - TRBV6-5 TGTGCCAGCAGCACATGGCCCTCTCAAGGCTACACCTTC CASSTWPSQGYTF
TRBJ1-2 - - TRBV11-2 TGTGCCAGCAGCACAACCATACAGGGCTTCAGGGGCTATGGCTACACCTTC CASSTTIQGFRGYGYTF
TRBJ1-1 - TRBD1 TRBV9 TGTGCCAGCAGCGTTTTACAGGGGAGCGTCACTGAAGCTTTCTTT CASSVLQGSVTEAFF